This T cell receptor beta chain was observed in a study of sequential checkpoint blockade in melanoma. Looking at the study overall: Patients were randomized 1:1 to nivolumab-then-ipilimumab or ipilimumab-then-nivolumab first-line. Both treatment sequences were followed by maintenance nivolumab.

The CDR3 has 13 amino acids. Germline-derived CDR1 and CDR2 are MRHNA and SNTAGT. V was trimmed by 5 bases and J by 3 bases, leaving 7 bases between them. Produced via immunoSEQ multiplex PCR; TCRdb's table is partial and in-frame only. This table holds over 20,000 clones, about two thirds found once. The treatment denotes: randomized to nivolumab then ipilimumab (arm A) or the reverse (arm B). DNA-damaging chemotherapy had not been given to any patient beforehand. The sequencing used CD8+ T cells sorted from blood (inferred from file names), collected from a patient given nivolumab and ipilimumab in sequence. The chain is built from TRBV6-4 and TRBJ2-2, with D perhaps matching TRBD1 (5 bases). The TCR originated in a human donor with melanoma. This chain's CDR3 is CASSQGYTGELFF. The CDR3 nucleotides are TGTGCCAGCAGTCAGGGCTACACCGGGGAGCTGTTTTTT.